One sample yielded the 20 T cell receptor beta chains listed below, sequenced in a study of human T cells and chemical hapten exposure. Unseparated into fractions, whole blood served as the source from which total RNA was extracted. The library tagged each cDNA molecule with unique molecular identifiers. TCRdb ran MiXCR on the reads and lists one entry per CDR3 protein. This sample carries 95,000 to 150,000 distinct CDR3 sequences, about 7.7% of them seen once, and the ten largest clones take around 1.5%. The sequenced sample was whole blood. These receptors were taken from a human donor in good health. Some clones in this sample may be carry-over from other donors' samples.

V usage is TRBV7-9 and J usage is TRBJ1-1; possible D gene TRBD1, 5 bases. With 3 bases removed from V and 0 bases from J, the gap between germline ends came to 11 bases. The length of the CDR3 is 15 residues. Looked up from germline, CDR1 is SEHNR and CDR2 is FQNEAQ (reference sequence). CDR3 nucleotide sequence: TGTGCCAGCAGCTTCGGGGGGAGTTTGAACACTGAAGCTTTCTTT. Its protein is CASSFGGSLNTEAFF.

This clonotype was seen ten or more times. V is TRBV11-2 and J is TRBJ2-5; either TRBD1 or TRBD2 may supply D (5 bases each). Per the germline V gene, CDR1 is SGHAT and CDR2 is FQNNGV. Deletions cut 1 base from V and 2 bases from J, with 20 bases between. CDR3 size: 18 residues. CDR3 sequence reads: CASSLGIGAGQEQETQYF. For the CDR3, the DNA is TGTGCCAGCAGCTTAGGTATAGGGGCGGGTCAGGAACAAGAGACCCAGTACTTC.

V is TRBV27 and J is TRBJ2-5, with TRBD1 matching over 9 bases. V shed 6 bases, J shed 5 bases, and the junction held 1 base outside the gene matches. The CDR3 sequence is 12 residues long. Germline-derived CDR1 and CDR2 are MNHEY and SMNVEV (reference sequence). Here the CDR3 reads CASRGTGETQYF. CDR3 sequence (DNA): TGTGCCAGCAGGGGGACAGGGGAGACCCAGTACTTC.

In this sample, this clonotype turned up a few times. The chain carries TRBV9 and TRBJ1-1; possibly TRBD1 for D (5 bases). The length of the CDR3 is 15 residues. In germline, CDR1 is SGDLS, CDR2 YYNGEE. The V and J ends lost 6 bases and 2 bases respectively, with 17 bases between them. CDR3 sequence: CASKAGGDGNTEAFF. The CDR3 DNA follows: TGTGCCAGCAAGGCGGGGGGGGACGGCAACACTGAAGCTTTCTTT.

This clonotype was found many times. The chain is built from TRBV12-3 or TRBV12-4 and TRBJ2-5; no clear D. Trimming removed 3 bases from V and 4 bases from J, with 3 bases in between. This CDR3 region has 11 residues. The chain's CDR3 is CASSFGETQYF. The CDR3 DNA follows: TGTGCCAGCAGTTTTGGAGAGACCCAGTACTTC.

Notes on this clonotype: An end of the junction does not agree with germline; a read error may underlie this. The gene calls are TRBV6-5 and TRBJ2-3, with D unresolved. The CDR3 length is 14 residues. Per the germline V gene, CDR1 is MNHEY and CDR2 is SVGAGI. The CDR3 region has the DNA TGTGCCAGCAGTTACTCGCCGAACACAGATATGCAGTATTTT. Its translation: CASSYSPNTDMQYF.

This clonotype occurred a few times. The V and J genes are TRBV6-6 and TRBJ1-2; D unresolved. The CDR3 runs to 14 residues. Germline V gene data show CDR1 as MNHNY and CDR2 as SVGAGI (reference sequence). Trimming shortened V by 4 bases and J by 1 base, and 10 bases separated the two germline ends. DNA for the CDR3: TGTGCCAGCAGTTCCCAGACAATTAACTATGGCTACACCTTC. Amino acids: CASSSQTINYGYTF.

This clonotype was counted at least ten times. This rearrangement joins TRBV20-1 to TRBJ1-5; TRBD1 matches at 10 bases. The J segment lost 2 bases and the V segment lost 6 bases, leaving 10 bases of the junction unmatched. There are 16 residues in the CDR3. CDR1 DFQATT and CDR2 SNEGSKA come from the germline V gene (reference sequence). The CDR3 loop is CSATTGQGPGNQPQHF. The CDR3 DNA follows: TGCAGTGCCACCACGGGACAGGGGCCGGGCAATCAGCCCCAGCATTTT.

This clonotype occurred many times. The V and J genes are TRBV27 and TRBJ2-3, with 10 bases matching TRBD2. Germline CDR1 reads MNHEY; CDR2 reads SMNVEV (reference sequence). V trimming: 7 bases; J trimming: 3 bases; junction bases outside the gene matches: 7. The CDR3 is 15 residues long. The CDR3 DNA reads TGTGCCAGCAAGCTAGCGGGAGTCGAAACAGATACGCAGTATTTT. Its protein is CASKLAGVETDTQYF.

This clonotype has more than one count but fewer than ten. The chain links TRBV5-1 to TRBJ1-5; 8 bases map to TRBD1. The V and J ends lost 4 bases and 4 bases, in that order; junction bases with no gene match: 1. This CDR3 is built from 13 residues. Germline V gene sequence: CDR1 SGHRS, CDR2 YFSETQ. The CDR3 protein is CASSRTGNQPQHF. The DNA of the CDR3 is TGCGCCAGCAGCCGGACAGGGAATCAGCCCCAGCATTTT.

The genes are TRBV18 and TRBJ1-5; D remains ambiguous. Germline V gene lookup returns CDR1 KGHSH and CDR2 LQKENI. The V end was cut by 0 bases, the J end by 0 bases, with 3 bases between. The CDR3 is 14 residues long. CDR3: CASSPPGSNQPQHF. The CDR3 DNA reads TGTGCCAGCTCACCACCCGGTAGCAATCAGCCCCAGCATTTT.

This clonotype occurred a few times. This chain links TRBV7-6 with TRBJ2-7; weak D call: TRBD2 (5 bases). Germline lookup yields CDR1 SGHVS and CDR2 FNYEAQ. V was clipped by 0 bases and J by 5 bases, with 14 bases between them. This CDR3 has 15 amino acids. CDR3 bases: TGTGCCAGCAGCTTAGCGCTTCGGGGTAGGGACGAGCAGTACTTC. Translated, it gives CASSLALRGRDEQYF.

This clonotype was seen at least ten times. This chain links TRBV9 with TRBJ2-1; TRBD2 matches at 13 bases. Germline assignment: CDR1 SGDLS and CDR2 YYNGEE. Trimming took 4 bases from V and 8 from J; bases not matched to a gene: 9. The CDR3 sequence is 16 residues long. The CDR3 coding sequence is TGTGCCAGCAGCCCCCGACTAGCGGGAGGCGGATATGAGCAGTTCTTC. It specifies CASSPRLAGGGYEQFF.

This clonotype appeared a few times. The chain links TRBV10-3 to TRBJ2-1, with TRBD2 matching 7 bases. CDR1 is ENHRY, CDR2 SYGVKD, per germline. J gave up 8 bases and V 8 bases, and 6 bases lay outside the gene matches. CDR3 size: 12 residues. The CDR3 DNA follows: TGTGCCATCGCGGGGGAGAGGGATGAGCAGTTCTTC. Amino acids: CAIAGERDEQFF.

V usage is TRBV5-1 and J usage is TRBJ2-7, with 7 nucleotides matching TRBD1. The CDR3 totals 16 residues. CDR1 SGHRS and CDR2 YFSETQ come from the germline V gene. Trimming at V came to 4 bases and at J to 5 bases, leaving 15 bases not matched to a gene. In DNA, the CDR3 is TGCGCCAGCAGCCTGTTGGGTGACAGGGCCTGGGACGAGCAGTACTTC. This gives the protein CASSLLGDRAWDEQYF.

The chain is built from TRBV19 and TRBJ2-1; a possible D gene is TRBD1 (6 bases). The CDR3 loop spans 13 amino acids. The germline gives CDR1 LNHDA, CDR2 SQIVND (reference sequence). The ends were cut back, 3 bases at V and 5 bases at J, with 8 bases in the middle. The chain's CDR3 is CASSIGQNNEQFF. The CDR3 DNA reads as TGTGCCAGTAGTATCGGACAGAACAATGAGCAGTTCTTC.

This clonotype is a singleton in its sample. The gene calls are TRBV29-1 and TRBJ2-1; D is perhaps TRBD2 (6 bases). The CDR3 covers 13 residues. Per germline, CDR1 SQVTM and CDR2 ANQGSEA. V was trimmed by 4 bases and J by 3 bases, leaving 10 bases between them. CDR3 residues: CSVGEDGYNEQFF. In DNA, the CDR3 is TGCAGCGTTGGGGAGGACGGCTACAATGAGCAGTTCTTC.

The sample holds a few counts of this clonotype. V and J are TRBV5-1 and TRBJ2-3, with 8 bases fitting TRBD1. V trimming: 5 bases; J trimming: 0 bases; junction bases outside the gene matches: 8. The CDR3 extends over 16 amino acids. Germline V gene sequence: CDR1 SGHRS, CDR2 YFSETQ. The CDR3 region has the DNA TGCGCCAGCAGTCCACGGACAGGGCCTAGCACAGATACGCAGTATTTT. This gives the protein CASSPRTGPSTDTQYF.

This clonotype was picked up a small number of times. This chain joins TRBV21-1 and TRBJ2-1; the table's D call TRBD2 went unverified against the DNA. TRBV21-1 is reported as a pseudogene. CDR3 length: 14 amino acids. The CDR3, as DNA: TGTGCCAGCAGAATAGCGGGAGGGATCAATGAGCAGTTCTTC. This encodes CASRIAGGINEQFF.

This clonotype was recorded at least ten times. The chain is built from TRBV12-5 and TRBJ1-1, with no clear D. CDR3 length: 12 amino acids. The germline V and J ends were trimmed by 2 bases and 7 bases, with 8 bases remaining between them. CDR1 and CDR2 from the germline V gene are LGHNT and FRNRAP. CDR3 region: CASGLLGYEAFF. CDR3 in DNA: TGTGCTAGTGGTTTGTTAGGGTATGAAGCTTTCTTT.